These T cell receptor beta chains were read from a single sample in a study of OX40 agonist ivuxolimab in advanced cancers. Sequencing was performed with immunoSEQ multiplex PCR; in TCRdb, only in-frame clones are kept and a portion is missing. The sample consists of about 77,000 clones, roughly 91% of them appearing once. The specimen was CD4+ or CD8+ T cells sorted from blood, collected in a trial of the OX40 agonist ivuxolimab. The receptors were sampled from an adult with an advanced solid tumor such as melanoma, head and neck, liver or kidney cancer. Each CDR3 is given with its conserved first and last residue. The D gene is left open where the match is weak. The size of a clone is reported for some rows only, either as once, few or many, or as a class for expanded clones.

j_call: TRBJ1-2
clone_size: .
v_call: TRBV10-2
d_call: TRBD1
cdr3_aa: CASGLTGGNGYTF
cdr3_nt: TGCGCCAGCGGATTAACAGGGGGCAATGGCTACACCTTC

j_call: TRBJ1-2
clone_size: few
v_call: TRBV18
d_call: .
cdr3_aa: CASSPKTNYGYTF
cdr3_nt: TGTGCCAGCTCACCGAAAACTAACTATGGCTACACCTTC

j_call: TRBJ2-7
clone_size: .
v_call: TRBV18
d_call: .
cdr3_aa: CASSPREAKKSEQYF
cdr3_nt: TGTGCCAGCTCACCACGCGAGGCCAAGAAGTCCGAGCAGTACTTC

j_call: TRBJ1-4
clone_size: once
v_call: TRBV7-2
d_call: .
cdr3_aa: CASSLGTGLNEKLFF
cdr3_nt: TGTGCCAGCAGCCTGGGAACGGGCCTCAATGAAAAACTGTTTTTT

j_call: TRBJ2-4
clone_size: .
v_call: TRBV27
d_call: TRBD2
cdr3_aa: CASSWTVAGGPGIQYF
cdr3_nt: TGTGCCAGCAGCTGGACTGTAGCGGGAGGGCCTGGGATTCAGTACTTC

j_call: TRBJ1-4
clone_size: .
v_call: TRBV27
d_call: .
cdr3_aa: CASRGNEKLFF
cdr3_nt: TGTGCCAGCAGGGGTAATGAAAAACTGTTTTTT

j_call: TRBJ1-5
clone_size: once
v_call: TRBV19
d_call: .
cdr3_aa: CASSHSGGAQSNQPQHF
cdr3_nt: TGTGCCAGTAGCCACTCGGGGGGGGCCCAAAGCAATCAGCCCCAGCATTTT

j_call: TRBJ2-3
clone_size: .
v_call: TRBV9
d_call: TRBD2
cdr3_aa: CASSPRGGTDTQYF
cdr3_nt: TGTGCCAGCAGCCCTCGGGGGGGCACAGATACGCAGTATTTT

j_call: TRBJ1-3
clone_size: .
v_call: TRBV9
d_call: .
cdr3_aa: CASRPDFSGNTIYF
cdr3_nt: TGTGCCAGCAGGCCCGACTTCTCTGGAAACACCATATATTTT

j_call: TRBJ2-7
clone_size: .
v_call: TRBV28
d_call: .
cdr3_aa: CASSQMARRTLYEQYF
cdr3_nt: TGTGCCAGCAGCCAAATGGCCAGGAGGACACTCTACGAGCAGTACTTC

j_call: TRBJ1-2
clone_size: .
v_call: TRBV4-1
d_call: .
cdr3_aa: CASSQEWSRANYGYTF
cdr3_nt: TGCGCCAGCAGCCAAGAATGGTCCAGAGCTAACTATGGCTACACCTTC

j_call: TRBJ1-2
clone_size: few
v_call: TRBV7-9
d_call: .
cdr3_aa: CASSLAWAGTPGYTF
cdr3_nt: TGTGCCAGCAGCTTAGCTTGGGCAGGAACCCCTGGCTACACCTTC

j_call: TRBJ2-1
clone_size: .
v_call: TRBV29-1
d_call: .
cdr3_aa: CSVERAGPSYNEQFF
cdr3_nt: TGCAGCGTTGAAAGGGCAGGGCCTTCCTACAATGAGCAGTTCTTC

j_call: TRBJ2-2
clone_size: .
v_call: TRBV30
d_call: TRBD2
cdr3_aa: CAWSLLAGGNTGELFF
cdr3_nt: TGTGCCTGGAGCCTCCTAGCGGGGGGAAACACCGGGGAGCTGTTTTTT

j_call: TRBJ2-5
clone_size: .
v_call: TRBV10-3
d_call: TRBD1
cdr3_aa: CAISHRGLGETQYF
cdr3_nt: TGTGCCATCAGTCACAGGGGGCTCGGAGAGACCCAGTACTTC

j_call: TRBJ2-1
clone_size: .
v_call: TRBV4-3
d_call: .
cdr3_aa: CASSQEPGANRFF
cdr3_nt: TGCGCCAGCAGCCAAGAACCGGGAGCAAATCGGTTCTTC

j_call: TRBJ2-2
clone_size: once
v_call: TRBV2
d_call: .
cdr3_aa: CASSERQGGTGELFF
cdr3_nt: TGTGCCAGCAGTGAAAGGCAGGGTGGCACCGGGGAGCTGTTTTTT

j_call: TRBJ2-5
clone_size: .
v_call: TRBV29-1
d_call: .
cdr3_aa: CSANRGETQYF
cdr3_nt: TGCAGCGCCAATCGGGGGGAGACCCAGTACTTC

j_call: TRBJ2-1
clone_size: .
v_call: TRBV18
d_call: TRBD1
cdr3_aa: CASSSVAGGYNEQFF
cdr3_nt: TGTGCCAGCTCCTCAGTGGCAGGGGGCTACAATGAGCAGTTCTTC